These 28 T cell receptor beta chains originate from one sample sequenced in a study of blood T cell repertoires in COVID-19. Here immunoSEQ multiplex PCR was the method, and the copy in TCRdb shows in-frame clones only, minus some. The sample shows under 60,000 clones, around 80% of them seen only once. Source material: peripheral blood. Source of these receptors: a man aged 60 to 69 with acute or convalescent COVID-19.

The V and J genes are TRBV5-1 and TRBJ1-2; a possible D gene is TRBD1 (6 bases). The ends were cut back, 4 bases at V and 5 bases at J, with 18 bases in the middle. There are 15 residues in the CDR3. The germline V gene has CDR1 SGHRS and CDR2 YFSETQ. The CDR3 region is CASSPGSMGAYGYTF. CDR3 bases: TGCGCCAGCAGCCCCGGGTCCATGGGGGCTTATGGCTACACCTTC.

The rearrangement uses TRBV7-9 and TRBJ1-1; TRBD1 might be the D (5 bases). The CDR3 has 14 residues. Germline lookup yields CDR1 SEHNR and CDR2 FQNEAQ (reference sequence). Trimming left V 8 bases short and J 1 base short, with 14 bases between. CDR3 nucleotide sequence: TGTGCCAGCGAGGATCGGGGGAGGAACACTGAAGCTTTCTTT. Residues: CASEDRGRNTEAFF.

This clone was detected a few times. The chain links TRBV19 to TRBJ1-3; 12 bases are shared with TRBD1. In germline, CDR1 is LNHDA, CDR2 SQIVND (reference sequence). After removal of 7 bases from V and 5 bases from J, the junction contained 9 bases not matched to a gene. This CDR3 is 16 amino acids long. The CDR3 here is CASTPTRDRGRNTIYF. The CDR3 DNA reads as TGTGCCAGTACCCCCACCCGGGACAGGGGGCGAAACACCATATATTTT.

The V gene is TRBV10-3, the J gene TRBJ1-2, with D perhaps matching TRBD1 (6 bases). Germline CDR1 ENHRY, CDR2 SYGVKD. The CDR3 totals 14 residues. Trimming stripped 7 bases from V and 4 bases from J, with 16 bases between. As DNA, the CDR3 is TGTGCCATCACCGGACAGTCCGTAAGCTATGGCTACACCTTC. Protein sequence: CAITGQSVSYGYTF.

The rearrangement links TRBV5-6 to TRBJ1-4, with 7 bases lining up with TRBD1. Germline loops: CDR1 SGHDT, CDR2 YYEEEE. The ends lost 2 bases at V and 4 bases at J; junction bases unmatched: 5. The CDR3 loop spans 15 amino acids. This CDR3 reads CASSFSTGNNEKLFF. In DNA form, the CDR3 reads TGTGCCAGCAGCTTCTCGACAGGGAATAATGAAAAACTGTTTTTT.

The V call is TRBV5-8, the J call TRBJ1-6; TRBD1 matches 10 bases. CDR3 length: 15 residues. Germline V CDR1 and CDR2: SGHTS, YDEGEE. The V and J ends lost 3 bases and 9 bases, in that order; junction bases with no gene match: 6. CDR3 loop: CASSSSGQGTSPLHF. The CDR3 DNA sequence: TGTGCCAGCAGCTCGTCGGGACAGGGGACTTCACCCCTCCACTTT.

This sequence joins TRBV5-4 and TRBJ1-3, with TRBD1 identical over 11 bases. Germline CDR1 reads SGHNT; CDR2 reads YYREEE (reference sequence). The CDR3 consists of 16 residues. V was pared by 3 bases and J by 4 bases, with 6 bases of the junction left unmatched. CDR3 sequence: CASSSGQGAWGNTIYF. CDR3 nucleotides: TGTGCCAGCAGCTCAGGACAGGGGGCGTGGGGAAACACCATATATTTT.

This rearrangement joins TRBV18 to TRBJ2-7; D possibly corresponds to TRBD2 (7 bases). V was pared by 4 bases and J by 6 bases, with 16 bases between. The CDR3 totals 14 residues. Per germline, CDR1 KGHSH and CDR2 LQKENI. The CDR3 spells CASSLSGGEGEQYF. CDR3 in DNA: TGTGCCAGCTCACTTTCGGGGGGCGAAGGCGAGCAGTACTTC.

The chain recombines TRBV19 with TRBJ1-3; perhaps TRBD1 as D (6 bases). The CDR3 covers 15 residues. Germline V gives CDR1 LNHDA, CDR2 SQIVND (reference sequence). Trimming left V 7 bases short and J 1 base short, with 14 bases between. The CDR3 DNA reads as TGTGCCAGTAAATTGTTGGGACATTCTGGAAACACCATATATTTT. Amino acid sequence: CASKLLGHSGNTIYF.

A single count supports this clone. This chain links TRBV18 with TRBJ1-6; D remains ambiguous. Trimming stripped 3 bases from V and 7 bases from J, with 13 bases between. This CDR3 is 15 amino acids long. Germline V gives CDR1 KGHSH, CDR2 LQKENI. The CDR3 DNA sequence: TGTGCCAGCTCACCGTACGGGGAGGAGAATTCACCCCTCCACTTT. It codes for CASSPYGEENSPLHF.

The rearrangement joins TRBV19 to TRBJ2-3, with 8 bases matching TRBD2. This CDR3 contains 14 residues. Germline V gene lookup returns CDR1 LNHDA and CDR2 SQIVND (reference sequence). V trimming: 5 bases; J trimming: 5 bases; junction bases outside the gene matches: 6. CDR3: CASSPPGGQDTQYF. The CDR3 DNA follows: TGTGCCAGTAGTCCTCCGGGGGGGCAAGATACGCAGTATTTT. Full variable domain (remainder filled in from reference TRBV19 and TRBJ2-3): DGGITQSPKYLFRKEGQNVTLSCEQNLNHDAMYWYRQDPGQGLRLIYYSQIVNDFQKGDIAEGYSVSREKKESFPLTVTSAQKNPTAFYLCASSPPGGQDTQYFGPGTRLTVL.

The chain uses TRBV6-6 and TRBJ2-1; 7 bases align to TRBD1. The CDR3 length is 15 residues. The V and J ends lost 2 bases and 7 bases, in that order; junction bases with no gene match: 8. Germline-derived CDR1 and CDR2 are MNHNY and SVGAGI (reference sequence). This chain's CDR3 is CASSYLKGQSNEQFF. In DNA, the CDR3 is TGTGCCAGCAGTTACCTCAAGGGACAGAGTAATGAGCAGTTCTTC.

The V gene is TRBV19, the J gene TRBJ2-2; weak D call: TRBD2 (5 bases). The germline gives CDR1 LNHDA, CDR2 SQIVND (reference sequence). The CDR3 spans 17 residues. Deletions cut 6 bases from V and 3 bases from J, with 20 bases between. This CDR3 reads CASSRTPRGVDTGELFF. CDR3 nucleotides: TGTGCCAGTAGCCGCACCCCACGGGGTGTGGACACCGGGGAGCTGTTTTTT.

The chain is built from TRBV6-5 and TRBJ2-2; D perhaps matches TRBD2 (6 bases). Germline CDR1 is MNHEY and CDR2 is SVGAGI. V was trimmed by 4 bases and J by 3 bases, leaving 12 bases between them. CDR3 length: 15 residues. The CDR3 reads CASSFQTSYTGELFF. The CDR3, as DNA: TGTGCCAGCAGTTTTCAGACTAGTTACACCGGGGAGCTGTTTTTT.

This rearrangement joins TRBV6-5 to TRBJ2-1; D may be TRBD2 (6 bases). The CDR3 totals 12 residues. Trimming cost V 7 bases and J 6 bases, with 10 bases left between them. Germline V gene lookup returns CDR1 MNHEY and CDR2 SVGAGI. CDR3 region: CASTGGFNEQFF. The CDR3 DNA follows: TGTGCCAGCACAGGAGGGTTCAATGAGCAGTTCTTC.

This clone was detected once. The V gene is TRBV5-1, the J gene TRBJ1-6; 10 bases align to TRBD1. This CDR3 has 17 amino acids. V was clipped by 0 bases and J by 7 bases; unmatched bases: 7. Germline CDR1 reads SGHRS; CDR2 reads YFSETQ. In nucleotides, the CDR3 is TGCGCCAGCAGCTTGGCCCTTCCGGGACAGGGGAATTCACCCCTCCACTTT. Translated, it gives CASSLALPGQGNSPLHF.

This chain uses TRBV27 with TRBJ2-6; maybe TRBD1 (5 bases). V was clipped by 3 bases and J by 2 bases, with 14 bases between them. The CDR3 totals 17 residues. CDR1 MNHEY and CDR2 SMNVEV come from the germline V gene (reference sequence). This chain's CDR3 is CASSLRTQIPGANVLTF. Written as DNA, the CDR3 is TGTGCCAGCAGTTTGCGGACACAGATCCCTGGGGCCAACGTCCTGACTTTC.

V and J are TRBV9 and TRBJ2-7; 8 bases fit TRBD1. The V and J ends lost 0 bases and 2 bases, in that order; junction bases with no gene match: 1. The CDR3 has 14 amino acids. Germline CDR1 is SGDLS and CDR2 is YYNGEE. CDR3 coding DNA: TGTGCCAGCAGCGTAGGGACAGGGACCTACGAGCAGTACTTC. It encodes CASSVGTGTYEQYF.

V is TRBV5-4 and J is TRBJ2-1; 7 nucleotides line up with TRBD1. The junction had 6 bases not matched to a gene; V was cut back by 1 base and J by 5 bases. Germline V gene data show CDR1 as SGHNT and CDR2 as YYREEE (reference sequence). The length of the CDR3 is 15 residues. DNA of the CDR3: TGTGCCAGCAGCTTGTCCCCGCAGGGGGACAATGAGCAGTTCTTC. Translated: CASSLSPQGDNEQFF.

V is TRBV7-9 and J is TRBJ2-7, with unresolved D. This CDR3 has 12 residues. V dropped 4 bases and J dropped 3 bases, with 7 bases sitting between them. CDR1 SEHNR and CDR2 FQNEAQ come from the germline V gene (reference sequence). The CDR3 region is CASSSVSYEQYF. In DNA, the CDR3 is TGTGCCAGCAGCTCGGTGAGCTACGAGCAGTACTTC.

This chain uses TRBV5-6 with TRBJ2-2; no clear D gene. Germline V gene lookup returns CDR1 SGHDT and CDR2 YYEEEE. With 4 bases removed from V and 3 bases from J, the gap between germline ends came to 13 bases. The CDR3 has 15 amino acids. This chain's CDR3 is CASSAFLPYTGELFF. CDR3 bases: TGTGCCAGCAGCGCGTTTCTCCCCTACACCGGGGAGCTGTTTTTT. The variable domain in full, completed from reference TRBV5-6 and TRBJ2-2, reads DAGVTQSPTHLIKTRGQQVTLRCSPKSGHDTVSWYQQALGQGPQFIFQYYEEEERQRGNFPDRFSGHQFPNYSSELNVNALLLGDSALYLCASSAFLPYTGELFFGEGSRLTVL.

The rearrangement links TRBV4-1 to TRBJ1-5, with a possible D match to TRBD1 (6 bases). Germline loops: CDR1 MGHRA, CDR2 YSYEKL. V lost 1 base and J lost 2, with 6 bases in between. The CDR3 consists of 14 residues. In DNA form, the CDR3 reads TGCGCCAGCAGCCAAGGACAGGGCAATCAGCCCCAGCATTTT. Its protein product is CASSQGQGNQPQHF.

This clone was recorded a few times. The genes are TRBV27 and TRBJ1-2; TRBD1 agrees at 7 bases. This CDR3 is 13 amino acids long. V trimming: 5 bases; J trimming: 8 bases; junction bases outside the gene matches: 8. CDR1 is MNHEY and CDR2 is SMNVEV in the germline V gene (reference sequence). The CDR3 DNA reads TGTGCCAGCAGTGCGCGACAGGGAAGGGGCTACACCTTC. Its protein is CASSARQGRGYTF.

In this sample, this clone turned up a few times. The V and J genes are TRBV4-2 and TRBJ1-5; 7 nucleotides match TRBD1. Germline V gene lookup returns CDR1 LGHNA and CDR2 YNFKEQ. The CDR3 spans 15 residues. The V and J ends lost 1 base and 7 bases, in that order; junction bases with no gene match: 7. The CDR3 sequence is CASSQVRDSHQPQHF. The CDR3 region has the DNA TGTGCCAGCAGCCAAGTCCGGGACAGCCACCAGCCCCAGCATTTT.

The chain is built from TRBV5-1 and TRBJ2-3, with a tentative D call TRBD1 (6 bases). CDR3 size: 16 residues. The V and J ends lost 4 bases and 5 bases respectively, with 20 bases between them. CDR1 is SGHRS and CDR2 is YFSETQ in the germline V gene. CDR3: CASSLPSQGTGDTQYF. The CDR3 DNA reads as TGCGCCAGCAGCCTACCTTCACAGGGAACGGGAGATACGCAGTATTTT.

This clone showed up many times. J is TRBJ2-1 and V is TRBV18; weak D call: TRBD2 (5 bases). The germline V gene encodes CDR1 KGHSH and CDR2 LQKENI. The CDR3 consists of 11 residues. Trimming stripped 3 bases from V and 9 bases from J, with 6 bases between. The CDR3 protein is CASSPAGEQFF. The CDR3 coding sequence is TGTGCCAGCTCACCGGCGGGTGAGCAGTTCTTC.

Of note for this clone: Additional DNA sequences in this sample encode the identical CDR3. CDR3 loop: CASSRDRGYEQYF. The DNA of the CDR3 is TGTGCCAGTAGTAGGGACAGGGGTTACGAGCAGTACTTC. The chain links TRBV19 to TRBJ2-7; 10 nucleotides align to TRBD1. Germline CDR1 is LNHDA and CDR2 is SQIVND (reference sequence). The CDR3 consists of 13 residues. Trimming removed 4 bases from V and 4 bases from J; junction bases left unmatched: 1.

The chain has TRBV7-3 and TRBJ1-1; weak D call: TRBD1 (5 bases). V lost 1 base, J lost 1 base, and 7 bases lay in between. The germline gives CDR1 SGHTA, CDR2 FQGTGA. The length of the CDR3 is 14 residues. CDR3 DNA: TGTGCCAGCAGCTTAAACGGGGGGAACACTGAAGCTTTCTTT. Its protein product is CASSLNGGNTEAFF. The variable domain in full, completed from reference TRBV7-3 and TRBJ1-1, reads GAGVSQTPSNKVTEKGKYVELRCDPISGHTALYWYRQSLGQGPEFLIYFQGTGAADDSGLPNDRFFAVRPEGSVSTLKIQRTERGDSAVYLCASSLNGGNTEAFFGQGTRLTVV.